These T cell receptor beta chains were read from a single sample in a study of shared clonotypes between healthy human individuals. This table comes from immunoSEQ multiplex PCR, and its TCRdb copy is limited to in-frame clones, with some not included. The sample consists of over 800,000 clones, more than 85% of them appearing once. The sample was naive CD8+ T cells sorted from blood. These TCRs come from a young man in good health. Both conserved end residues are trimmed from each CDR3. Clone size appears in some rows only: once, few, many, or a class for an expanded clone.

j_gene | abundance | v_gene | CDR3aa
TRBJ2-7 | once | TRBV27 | ASSFINSYEQY
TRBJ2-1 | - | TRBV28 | ASRGGLAGGPGNEQF
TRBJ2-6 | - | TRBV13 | ASSSESRDGTNNVLT
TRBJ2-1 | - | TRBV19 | ASSIGLAVSSYNEQF
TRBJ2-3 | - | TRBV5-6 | ASSFGLGTDTQY
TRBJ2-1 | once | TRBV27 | ASSSREDRADEQF
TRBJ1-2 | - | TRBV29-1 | SVQQGALGYT
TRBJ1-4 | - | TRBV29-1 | SVEGQGAEEKLF
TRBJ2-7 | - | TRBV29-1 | SVGGQGSYEQY
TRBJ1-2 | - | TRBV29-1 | SVEVRAGGAVGYGYT
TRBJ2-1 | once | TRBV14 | ASSQELPAASYNEQF
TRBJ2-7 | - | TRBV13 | ASSANLQGGRQY
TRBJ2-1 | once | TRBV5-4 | ASSLSDYNEQF
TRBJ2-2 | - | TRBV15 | ATSSRLARYTGELF
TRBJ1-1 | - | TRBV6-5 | ASSRTGGVTEAF
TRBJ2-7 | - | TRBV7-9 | ASSPSGRRYEQY
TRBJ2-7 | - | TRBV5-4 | ASSPLGGELPYEQY
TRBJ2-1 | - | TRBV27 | ASSYTARRNEQF
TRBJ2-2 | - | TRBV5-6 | ASSLGGPRNTGELF
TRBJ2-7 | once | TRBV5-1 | ASSFGGQGGAYEQY
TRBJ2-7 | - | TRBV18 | ASSLEQVVSYEQY
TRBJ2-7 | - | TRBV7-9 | ASSPLKNLGSYEQY
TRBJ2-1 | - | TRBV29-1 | SVELGGNEQF
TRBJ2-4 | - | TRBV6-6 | ASTRGGRNIQY
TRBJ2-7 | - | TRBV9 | ASSAPSGPSGEQY
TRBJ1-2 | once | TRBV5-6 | ASSLVVRTGISNYGYT
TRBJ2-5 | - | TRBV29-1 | SVPDRAQEETQY
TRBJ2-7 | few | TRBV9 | ASSAGHGDGFEQY
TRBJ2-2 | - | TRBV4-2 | ASSQDPGPNTGELF
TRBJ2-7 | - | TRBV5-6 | ARDGTGGNYEQY
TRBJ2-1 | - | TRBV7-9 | ASSLRRPGTLYNEQF
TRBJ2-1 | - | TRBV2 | ASTGGFGSSYNEQF
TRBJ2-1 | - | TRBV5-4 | ASSETSGRANEQF
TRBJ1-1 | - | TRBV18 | ASFTPTGMNTEAF